These 12 T cell receptor beta chains came from one sample sequenced in a study of T cell repertoires in cytomegalovirus infection. No antigen has been assigned to these receptors. TCRdb passed the reads through MiXCR, listing each CDR3 protein once. The data show around 900,000 distinct CDR3 sequences, with around 30% seen just once and over 13% held by the top ten. Sequenced material: cultured CD8+ T cells from PBMCs, taken from culture after CMV antigen stimulation. Receptors originate from a human donor in good health (CMV status not recorded). Some clones in this sample may be carry-over from other donors' samples.

A note on this clonotype: The junction departs from the called germline gene at one end, perhaps through a read error. In DNA form, the CDR3 reads TGTGTCAGCAGCCGTGACGGGGCCTACAATGAGCAGTTCTTC. Protein sequence: CVSSRDGAYNEQFF. The chain uses TRBV7-6 and TRBJ2-1, with D possibly matching TRBD2 (5 bases). The CDR3 length is 14 residues. The V gene's germline CDR1 is SGHVS and CDR2 FNYEAQ.

This clonotype was found a few times. The V call is TRBV6-6, the J call TRBJ2-3; the D gene is possibly TRBD2 (5 bases). The germline V gene encodes CDR1 MNHNY and CDR2 SVGAGI (reference sequence). The CDR3 sequence is 17 residues long. With 2 bases removed from V and 1 base from J, the gap between germline ends came to 16 bases. The CDR3 is CASSYVALETGTDTQYF. In DNA form, the CDR3 reads TGTGCCAGCAGTTACGTAGCGTTGGAGACCGGCACAGATACGCAGTATTTT.

The chain has TRBV6-2 or TRBV6-3 and TRBJ2-2, with 9 bases lining up with TRBD2. Germline lookup yields CDR1 MNHEY and CDR2 SVGEGT. The V gene end was trimmed by 6 bases and the J gene end by 7 bases; junction bases not matched to a gene: 12. This CDR3 has 16 amino acids. In DNA form, the CDR3 reads TGTGCCAGCAGGGCGACGTTTAGCGGGGGAGACGGGGAGCTGTTTTTT. This translates into CASRATFSGGDGELFF.

The chain uses TRBV20-1 and TRBJ2-7, with 8 positions matching TRBD2. Germline lookup yields CDR1 DFQATT and CDR2 SNEGSKA (reference sequence). The CDR3 runs 14 residues. J lost 0 bases, V lost 6 bases, and 7 bases had no gene match. The DNA of the CDR3 is TGCAGTGCGGAACTAGCGGACCCCTCCTACGAGCAGTACTTC. It translates to CSAELADPSYEQYF.

This chain connects TRBV7-8 to TRBJ2-5; D could derive from TRBD1 or TRBD2 (5 bases each). Trimming pared 1 base from V and 5 bases from J, leaving 17 bases between. In germline, CDR1 is SGHVS, CDR2 FQNEAQ. The CDR3 has 16 residues. This CDR3 is CASSLGWDPQEETQYF. CDR3 coding DNA: TGTGCCAGCAGCTTAGGTTGGGACCCTCAGGAGGAGACCCAGTACTTC.

This clonotype was counted many times. V is TRBV7-9 and J is TRBJ2-7, with 8 positions matching TRBD1. The CDR3 is made up of 12 amino acids. J was trimmed by 6 bases and V by 6 bases; bases with no gene match: 4. Germline CDR1 and CDR2: SEHNR and FQNEAQ (reference sequence). The CDR3: CASSPTGGEQYV. The CDR3 bases are TGTGCCAGCAGTCCCACAGGGGGCGAGCAGTACGTC.

This chain links TRBV11-3 with TRBJ2-1, with D unresolved. V gave up 5 bases and J gave up 6 bases, with 11 bases separating them. The germline CDR1 and CDR2 sequences are SGHNT and YENEEA. The CDR3 consists of 13 residues. The CDR3 reads CASSLRAGNEQFF. CDR3 DNA: TGTGCCAGCAGCCTCCGAGCAGGCAATGAGCAGTTCTTC. Supplemented by reference TRBV11-3 and TRBJ2-1, the full variable domain reads EAGVVQSPRYKIIEKKQPVAFWCNPISGHNTLYWYLQNLGQGPELLIRYENEEAVDDSQLPKDRFSAERLKGVDSTLKIQPAELGDSAVYLCASSLRAGNEQFFGPGTRLTVL.

The rearrangement uses TRBV24-1 and TRBJ2-1, with D tentatively TRBD1 or TRBD2 (6 bases each). V shed 0 bases and J shed 3 bases, with 11 bases lying between them. This CDR3 has 16 residues. Germline V gives CDR1 KGHDR, CDR2 SFDVKD. The CDR3 sequence: CATSDLPRGVYNEQFF. CDR3 nucleotides: TGTGCCACCAGTGATTTGCCTAGGGGGGTCTACAATGAGCAGTTCTTC.

This clonotype has more than one count but fewer than ten. V gene TRBV11-1 combines with J gene TRBJ1-2; D is uncertain. Germline-derived CDR1 and CDR2 are SGHAT and FQDESV (reference sequence). The CDR3 covers 15 residues. Trimming removed 5 bases at V and 4 bases at J, with 17 bases between. The CDR3 sequence is CASSPRGKSGYGYTF. CDR3 in DNA: TGTGCCAGCAGCCCGCGTGGAAAGAGCGGCTATGGCTACACCTTC. Together with reference TRBV11-1 and TRBJ1-2, the CDR3 gives the full variable domain: EAEVAQSPRYKITEKSQAVAFWCDPISGHATLYWYRQILGQGPELLVQFQDESVVDDSQLPKDRFSAERLKGVDSTLKIQPAELGDSAMYLCASSPRGKSGYGYTFGSGTRLTVV.

The rearrangement links TRBV20-1 to TRBJ2-1; 9 bases map to TRBD2. V dropped 0 bases and J dropped 7; count of bases not matched to a gene: 4. CDR3 length: 14 amino acids. The germline CDR1 and CDR2 sequences are DFQATT and SNEGSKA (reference sequence). CDR3: CSARDRSGGNEQFF. DNA for the CDR3: TGCAGTGCTAGAGATAGGAGCGGGGGGAATGAGCAGTTCTTC.

The rearrangement joins TRBV4-2 to TRBJ2-2, with D tentatively TRBD2 (5 bases). There are 16 residues in the CDR3. The germline V gene has CDR1 LGHNA and CDR2 YNFKEQ. The V gene lost 4 bases and the J gene lost 6 bases, with 18 bases spanning the gap. The CDR3 DNA is TGTGCCAGCAGCCTCGGAATTCTGCGGGTTGCCGGGGAGCTGTTTTTT. Its translation: CASSLGILRVAGELFF.

The V call is TRBV15, the J call TRBJ1-6; TRBD1 might be the D (6 bases). Germline V gene data show CDR1 as LNHNV and CDR2 as YYDKDF (reference sequence). The CDR3 length is 15 residues. Trimming shortened V by 1 base and J by 6 bases, and 10 bases separated the two germline ends. As DNA, the CDR3 is TGTGCCACCAGCAGAGTACGGGGGCCTAATTCACCCCTCCACTTT. This codes for CATSRVRGPNSPLHF. Full variable domain (remainder filled in from reference TRBV15 and TRBJ1-6): DAMVIQNPRYQVTQFGKPVTLSCSQTLNHNVMYWYQQKSSQAPKLLFHYYDKDFNNEADTPDNFQSRRPNTSFCFLDIRSPGLGDTAMYLCATSRVRGPNSPLHFGNGTRLTVT.